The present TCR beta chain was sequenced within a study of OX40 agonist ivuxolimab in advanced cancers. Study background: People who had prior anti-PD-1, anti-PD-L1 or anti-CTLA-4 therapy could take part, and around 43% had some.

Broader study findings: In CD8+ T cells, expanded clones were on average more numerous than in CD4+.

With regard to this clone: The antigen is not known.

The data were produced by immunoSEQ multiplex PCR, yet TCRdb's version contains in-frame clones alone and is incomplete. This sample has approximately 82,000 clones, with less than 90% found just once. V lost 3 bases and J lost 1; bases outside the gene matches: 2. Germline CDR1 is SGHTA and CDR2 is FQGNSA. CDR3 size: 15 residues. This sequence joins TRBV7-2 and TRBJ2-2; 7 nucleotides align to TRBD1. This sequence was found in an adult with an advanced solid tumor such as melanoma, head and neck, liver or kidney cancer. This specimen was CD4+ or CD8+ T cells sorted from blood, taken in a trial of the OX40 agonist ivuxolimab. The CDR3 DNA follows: TGTGCCAGCAGCTTCCGGACAGGGAACACCGGGGAGCTGTTTTTT. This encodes CASSFRTGNTGELFF.